A few counts support the clone carrying this T cell receptor (beta chain). Its cognate antigen is unknown. This specimen belongs to a study of vaccination and CD4 T cells after COVID-19. This CDR3 contains 15 residues. Germline V gene lookup returns CDR1 MDHEN and CDR2 SYDVKM. The V segment lost 1 base and the J segment 4 bases; nucleotides outside the gene matches: 5. Oncomine TCR Beta short-read sequencing was applied to DNA from cultured CD4+ T cells. A single record per CDR3 protein comes from TCRdb applying MiXCR to the PCR reads. The sample holds about 14,000 distinct CDR3 sequences; approximately 33% are singletons and the top ten take 10%. Study-wide results and limits: The median SARS-CoV-2-reactive clonotype number increased from around 19 to 38, without statistical significance.

Treatment in this sample: roughly 11-day PBMC culture with coronavirus spike peptide pools or control peptides (ViraFEST assay). This TCR was sampled from a human donor who had recovered from COVID-19. V gene TRBV28 combines with J gene TRBJ1-2, with 8 bases that match TRBD1. Source: CD4+ T cells from blood, cultured in vitro, taken after SARS-CoV-2 vaccination. The CDR3 is CASSLSAGGGYGYTF. CDR3 coding DNA: TGTGCCAGCAGTTTATCGGCAGGGGGCGGCTATGGCTACACCTTC.